This T cell receptor (beta chain) appears in the sequencing data of a study of T-cell memory formation after mild COVID-19. As concerns this clonotype: The antigen is not known.

MiXCR, applied by TCRdb to the 5' RACE reads, yields one record per CDR3 protein. In the table there are around 370,000 distinct CDR3 sequences, more than 20% of which are singletons. Study findings and constraints: Later expanders leaned CD4+, whereas day 15 to 85 contracting clones were balanced CD4/CD8.

The CDR3 runs 14 residues. Trimming left V 5 bases short and J 0 bases short, with 10 bases between. The sequence came from an adult woman who had mild COVID-19 (a few samples of this study predate the infection). Cell type and time point are not known. Sequenced sample: PBMCs or a T cell subset sorted from them (not recorded which). V is TRBV12-3 or TRBV12-4 and J is TRBJ1-1; tentatively, D is TRBD1 (6 bases). The CDR3 nucleotides read TGTGCCAGCAGTAGGACAGTAATGAACACTGAAGCTTTCTTT. Translated, it gives CASSRTVMNTEAFF.